Given below is one TCR beta chain in context. Antigen: not known. These data originate in a study of T cell clonotyping in hematopoietic cell transplantation. Study conclusions and caveats: Pathologically expanded recipient clonotypes increased progressively from day 30 to day 180 as diversity fell. Without cell sorting, CD4 versus CD8 contributions remain unresolved.

Clones were sequenced by immunoSEQ multiplex PCR, and TCRdb holds only the in-frame ones, with some missing. The repertoire consists of nearly 3,500 clones, with roughly 72% occurring once and the leading ten covering about 6%. CDR1 and CDR2 (germline): SNHLY, FYNNEI. CDR3 length equals 15 residues. J was trimmed by 3 bases and V by 7 bases; bases with no gene match: 7. This TCR was sampled from a male patient aged 35-50 years who had an allogeneic stem cell transplant from an unrelated donor, so the T cells may come from the graft donor. Some clones in this sample may be carry-over from other donors' samples. The sequencing used peripheral blood mononuclear cells, collected 30 days after allogeneic stem cell transplant. V usage is TRBV2 and J usage is TRBJ1-3, with 9 positions matching TRBD1. CDR3 residues: CASTLDRGVGNTIYF. Written as DNA, the CDR3 is TGTGCCAGCACCTTGGACAGGGGAGTTGGAAACACCATATATTTT.